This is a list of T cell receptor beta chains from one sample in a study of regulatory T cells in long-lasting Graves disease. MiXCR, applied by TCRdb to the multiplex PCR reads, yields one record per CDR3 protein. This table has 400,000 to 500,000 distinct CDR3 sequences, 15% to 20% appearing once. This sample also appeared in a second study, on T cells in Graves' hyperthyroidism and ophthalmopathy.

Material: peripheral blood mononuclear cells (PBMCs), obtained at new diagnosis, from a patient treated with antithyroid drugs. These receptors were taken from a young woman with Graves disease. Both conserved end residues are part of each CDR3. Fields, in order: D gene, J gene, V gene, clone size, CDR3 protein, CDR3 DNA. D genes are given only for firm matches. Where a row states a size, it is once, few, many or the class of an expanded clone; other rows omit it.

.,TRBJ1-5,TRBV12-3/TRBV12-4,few,CASSLEADGQPQHF,TGTGCCAGCAGCTTGGAGGCCGATGGTCAGCCCCAGCATTTT
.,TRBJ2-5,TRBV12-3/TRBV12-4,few,CASSFGEQGGEETQYF,TGTGCCAGCAGTTTCGGGGAGCAGGGTGGGGAAGAGACCCAGTACTTC
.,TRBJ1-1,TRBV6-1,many,CASSLTYQGGTEAFF,TGTGCCAGCAGTCTCACGTACCAAGGGGGCACTGAAGCTTTCTTT
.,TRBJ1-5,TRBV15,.,CATSAVLGQPQHF,TGTGCCACCAGCGCGGTCTTGGGGCAGCCCCAGCATTTT
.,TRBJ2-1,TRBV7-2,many,CASSSQRWENEQFF,TGTGCCAGCAGCTCGCAACGGTGGGAAAATGAGCAGTTCTTC
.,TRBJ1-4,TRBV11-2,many,CASSLGALAGGEKLFF,TGTGCCAGCAGCTTAGGCGCGCTAGCGGGAGGGGAAAAACTGTTTTTT
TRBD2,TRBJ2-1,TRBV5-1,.,CATSRLAGANEQFF,TGCGCCACCAGCCGACTAGCGGGAGCCAATGAGCAGTTCTTC
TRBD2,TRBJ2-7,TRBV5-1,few,CASSLVTAGVGREQYF,TGCGCCAGCAGCTTGGTGACAGCGGGAGTTGGGCGCGAGCAGTACTTC
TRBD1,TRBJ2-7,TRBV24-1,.,CATSRQGAHEQYF,TGTGCCACCAGTCGGCAGGGGGCCCACGAGCAGTACTTC
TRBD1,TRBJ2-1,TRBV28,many,CASSSPGQGLNEQFF,TGTGCCAGCAGTTCACCCGGACAGGGTTTAAATGAGCAGTTCTTC
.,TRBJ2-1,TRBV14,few,CASSHWTHPPYEQFF,TGTGCCAGCAGCCATTGGACTCATCCTCCGTATGAGCAGTTCTTC
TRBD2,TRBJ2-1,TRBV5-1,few,CASSIGLAESSYNEQFF,TGCGCCAGCAGCATTGGACTAGCGGAGAGCTCCTACAATGAGCAGTTCTTC
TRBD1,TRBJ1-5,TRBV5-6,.,CASSVRQGAYQPQHF,TGTGCCAGCAGCGTACGACAGGGGGCTTATCAGCCCCAGCATTTT
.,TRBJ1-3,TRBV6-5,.,CASSSSRVYRNTIYF,TGTGCCAGCAGTTCATCCCGGGTTTATAGAAACACCATATATTTT
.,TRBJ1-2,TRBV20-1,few,CSASRGLAYGYTF,TGCAGTGCTAGCCGCGGCCTGGCCTATGGCTACACCTTC
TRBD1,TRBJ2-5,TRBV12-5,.,CASAPLDRGKETQYF,TGTGCTAGTGCCCCCCTGGACAGGGGTAAGGAGACCCAGTACTTC
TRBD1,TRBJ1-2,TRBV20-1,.,CSAEPLDRDYGYTF,TGCAGTGCCGAACCCTTGGACAGGGATTATGGCTACACCTTC
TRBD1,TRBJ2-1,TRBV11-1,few,CASSLSQGAWNEQFF,TGTGCCAGCAGCTTAAGTCAGGGGGCTTGGAATGAGCAGTTCTTC
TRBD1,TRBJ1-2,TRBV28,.,CASSLSAGGNYGYTF,TGTGCCAGCAGTTTATCGGCAGGGGGTAACTATGGCTACACCTTC
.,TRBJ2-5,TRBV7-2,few,CASSLANPGQETQYF,TGTGCCAGCAGCTTGGCTAATCCTGGCCAAGAGACCCAGTACTTC
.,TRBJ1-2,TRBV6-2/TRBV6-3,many,CASQRLVDGYTF,TGTGCCAGCCAACGCCTTGTAGACGGCTACACCTTC
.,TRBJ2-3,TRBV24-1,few,CATSDLPGGQPDTQYF,TGTGCCACCAGTGATTTGCCGGGGGGCCAACCAGATACGCAGTATTTT
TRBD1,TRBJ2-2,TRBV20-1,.,CSAWRTGGDTGELFF,TGCAGTGCTTGGAGGACAGGGGGGGACACCGGGGAGCTGTTTTTT
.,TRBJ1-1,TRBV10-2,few,CASILAGGHLKNTEAFF,TGCGCCAGCATCTTGGCGGGGGGGCACCTGAAGAACACTGAAGCTTTCTTT
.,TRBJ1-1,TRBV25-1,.,CASSEWQKNTEAFF,TGTGCCAGCAGTGAATGGCAGAAGAACACTGAAGCTTTCTTT
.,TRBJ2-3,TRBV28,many,CASINPDLGTDTQYF,TGTGCCAGCATCAACCCGGACTTGGGCACAGATACGCAGTATTTT
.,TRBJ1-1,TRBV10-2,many,CASRPRTGNTEAFF,TGCGCCAGCAGACCGAGGACGGGCAACACTGAAGCTTTCTTT
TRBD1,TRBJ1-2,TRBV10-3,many,CAISESGRQGAYGYTF,TGTGCCATCAGTGAGTCCGGACGACAGGGGGCCTATGGCTACACCTTC